The 18 T cell receptor beta chains below all came from one sample that was sequenced in a study of blood T cell repertoires in COVID-19. The table came from immunoSEQ multiplex PCR; TCRdb's copy has only in-frame clones and leaves some out. The table has 150,000 to 200,000 clones, approximately 80% seen once. The source material was peripheral blood. The source of these receptors is a man in his 70s who had recovered from COVID-19.

The rearrangement joins TRBV4-1 to TRBJ2-3; tentatively, D is TRBD1 (6 bases). The CDR3 length is 16 residues. Germline CDR1 reads MGHRA; CDR2 reads YSYEKL. V lost 1 base and J lost 4, with 15 bases in between. The CDR3 is CASSQAPQGHADTQYF. The CDR3 DNA reads TGCGCCAGCAGCCAAGCCCCACAGGGTCACGCAGATACGCAGTATTTT.

This clone was observed once. J is TRBJ2-3 and V is TRBV6-1, with 7 bases fitting TRBD2. CDR3 length: 16 residues. V was pared by 2 bases and J by 4 bases, with 9 bases of the junction left unmatched. Germline assignment: CDR1 MNHNS and CDR2 SASEGT. The CDR3 reads CASSELGGPDADTQYF. The CDR3 coding sequence is TGTGCCAGCAGTGAATTGGGAGGGCCGGATGCAGATACGCAGTATTTT.

The CDR3 protein is CASSVSSGFGELFF. CDR3 coding DNA: TGTGCCAGCAGCGTTTCTAGCGGGTTCGGGGAGCTGTTTTTT. V is TRBV9 and J is TRBJ2-2, with 8 bases fitting TRBD2. This CDR3 is 14 amino acids long. Germline CDR1 and CDR2: SGDLS and YYNGEE. After removal of 2 bases from V and 7 bases from J, the junction contained 4 bases not matched to a gene.

This sequence joins TRBV7-2 and TRBJ1-1; D ambiguous. V was pared by 3 bases and J by 1 base, with 12 bases between. There are 15 residues in the CDR3. The germline V gene encodes CDR1 SGHTA and CDR2 FQGNSA. The CDR3 protein is CASSFRGMENTEAFF. For the CDR3, the DNA is TGTGCCAGCAGCTTTCGAGGGATGGAGAACACTGAAGCTTTCTTT.

The chain uses TRBV28 and TRBJ2-1; tentative D call: TRBD2 (5 bases). The length of the CDR3 is 16 residues. V lost 5 bases to trimming and J lost 0 bases, with 14 bases between them. In germline, CDR1 is MDHEN, CDR2 SYDVKM. CDR3 coding DNA: TGTGCCAGCAGTCTAGCTGGGGAGTTCTCCTACAATGAGCAGTTCTTC. It codes for CASSLAGEFSYNEQFF.

This chain joins TRBV5-4 and TRBJ1-2; possibly TRBD1 for D (6 bases). Per the germline V gene, CDR1 is SGHNT and CDR2 is YYREEE (reference sequence). The CDR3 is 13 residues long. V lost 7 bases to trimming and J lost 5 bases, with 15 bases between them. Here the CDR3 reads CASFLQGGYGYTF. In DNA, the CDR3 is TGTGCCAGCTTCTTACAGGGAGGGTATGGCTACACCTTC.

V and J are TRBV28 and TRBJ2-7; 7 bases are a match to TRBD1. The CDR3 is 16 residues long. Germline V gene data show CDR1 as MDHEN and CDR2 as SYDVKM. Trimming cost V 6 bases and J 1 base; bases outside gene matches: 12. Here the CDR3 DNA reads TGTGCCAGCAGCCGCCTCCGGGACAGTAGTTCCTACGAGCAGTACTTC. Translated: CASSRLRDSSSYEQYF.

The chain links TRBV10-2 to TRBJ1-6; TRBD1 agrees at 7 bases. Trimming cost V 8 bases and J 7 bases; bases outside gene matches: 11. This CDR3 contains 15 residues. Germline CDR1 WSHSY, CDR2 SAAADI. For the CDR3, the DNA is TGCGCCAGCCGATTGACCGGGACAGAGAATTCACCCCTCCACTTT. It specifies CASRLTGTENSPLHF.

The chain combines TRBV4-3 with TRBJ2-1; the match to TRBD2 covers 7 bases. Germline values: CDR1 LGHNA, CDR2 YSLEER. V was pared by 0 bases and J by 8 bases, with 13 bases of the junction left unmatched. CDR3 length: 17 residues. As DNA, the CDR3 is TGCGCCAGCAGCCAAGATCTGGGGGGGACCTCCACACATGAGCAGTTCTTC. As protein: CASSQDLGGTSTHEQFF.

This clone showed up just once. The chain combines TRBV7-9 with TRBJ2-1; 13 positions match TRBD2. The CDR3 is 15 residues long. Trimming at V came to 4 bases and at J to 9 bases, leaving 6 bases not matched to a gene. CDR1 SEHNR and CDR2 FQNEAQ come from the germline V gene (reference sequence). In DNA form, the CDR3 reads TGTGCCAGCAGCTGGGGACTAGCGGGACTTCGTGAGCAGTTCTTC. This sequence encodes CASSWGLAGLREQFF.

The chain links TRBV7-4 to TRBJ2-7; possibly TRBD1 for D (6 bases). The CDR3 contains 13 residues. CDR1 is SGHVT, CDR2 SQSDAQ, per germline. V gave up 1 base and J gave up 5 bases, with 9 bases separating them. CDR3 in DNA: TGTGCCAGCAGCTTAGGAGGGGGTCACGAGCAGTACTTC. This encodes CASSLGGGHEQYF.

This clone occurred once. The chain joins TRBV27 to TRBJ1-2; TRBD1 is a possible D gene (6 bases). Per the germline V gene, CDR1 is MNHEY and CDR2 is SMNVEV (reference sequence). With 3 bases removed from V and 8 bases from J, the gap between germline ends came to 16 bases. CDR3 length: 14 residues. Here the CDR3 reads CASSFSPTGGGYTF. The CDR3 DNA sequence: TGTGCCAGCAGTTTTTCCCCGACAGGAGGCGGCTACACCTTC.

J is TRBJ2-5 and V is TRBV5-1; 15 nucleotides match TRBD2. Germline assignment: CDR1 SGHRS and CDR2 YFSETQ. The CDR3 runs 16 residues. Losses at the gene ends were 4 bases for V and 2 bases for J; bases not matched to a gene: 3. The CDR3 sequence: CASSGGLAGGQETQYF. CDR3 sequence (DNA): TGCGCCAGCAGCGGGGGACTAGCGGGAGGACAAGAGACCCAGTACTTC.

This clone was observed a handful of times. V is TRBV7-2 and J is TRBJ2-1, with 9 bases fitting TRBD2. J lost 7 bases, V lost 5 bases, and 15 bases had no gene match. The CDR3 sequence is 17 residues long. From germline, CDR1 is SGHTA and CDR2 FQGNSA. The CDR3 here is CASSPRGSGSLRNEQFF. CDR3 DNA sequence: TGTGCCAGCAGCCCGCGGGGTAGCGGGAGTCTCAGGAATGAGCAGTTCTTC.

The rearrangement links TRBV30 to TRBJ1-1; no definite D call. The germline V gene has CDR1 GTSNPN and CDR2 SVGIG (reference sequence). This CDR3 is built from 13 residues. Trimming pared 0 bases from V and 6 bases from J, leaving 11 bases between. The CDR3 loop is CAWSVFGGAEAFF. The DNA for the CDR3 is TGTGCCTGGAGTGTATTCGGCGGTGCTGAAGCTTTCTTT.

The CDR3 reads CASSVVQGGTDTQYF. In DNA, the CDR3 is TGTGCCAGCAGCGTAGTACAGGGAGGCACAGATACGCAGTATTTT. The chain combines TRBV9 with TRBJ2-3, with TRBD1 as a possible D gene (6 bases). The length of the CDR3 is 15 residues. The V gene lost 0 bases and the J gene lost 1 base, with 9 bases spanning the gap. Germline V gene sequence: CDR1 SGDLS, CDR2 YYNGEE.

Turning to this clone: An end of the junction differs from the germline gene, which may be a read error. This chain connects TRBV7-9 to TRBJ2-2; possible D gene TRBD2, 6 bases. The CDR3 consists of 17 residues. Germline V gene lookup returns CDR1 SEHNR and CDR2 FQNEAQ (reference sequence). CDR3 sequence (DNA): TGTGCCAGCAGAATTGAACCACAGGCGGGGAACGCCGGGGAGCTGTTTTTT. Its translation is CASRIEPQAGNAGELFF.

V usage is TRBV2 and J usage is TRBJ2-7; D remains ambiguous. The CDR3 length is 11 residues. Trimming removed 4 bases from V and 5 bases from J, with 6 bases in between. Germline lookup yields CDR1 SNHLY and CDR2 FYNNEI. In DNA form, the CDR3 reads TGTGCCAGCAGTGTTACTGACGAGCAGTACTTC. Its protein is CASSVTDEQYF.